Presented here are 17 T cell receptor beta chains from one specimen sequenced in a study of OX40 agonist ivuxolimab in advanced cancers. The library was obtained by the immunoSEQ multiplex PCR assay. Sourced from immuneACCESS, this table was stored by TCRdb with only in-frame sequences that have V and J called. A share of the clones is absent; for the studies checked, an unresolved V gene accounts for under half, and the remainder has no known explanation. A total of roughly 17,000 clones appear in this sample, over 75% of them only once. The top ten clones comprise roughly 25% of the sample. The sample in question was CD4+ or CD8+ T cells sorted from blood, obtained in a trial of the OX40 agonist ivuxolimab. Receptors originate from an adult with an advanced solid tumor such as melanoma, head and neck, liver or kidney cancer.

The rearrangement links TRBV7-8 to TRBJ1-1; maybe TRBD1 (5 bases). The V end was cut by 1 base, the J end by 5 bases, with 8 bases between. Germline V gene data show CDR1 as SGHVS and CDR2 as FQNEAQ. The CDR3 has 13 residues. CDR3 residues: CASSLEGVTEAFF. CDR3 nucleotide sequence: TGTGCCAGCAGCTTAGAAGGGGTAACTGAAGCTTTCTTT.

V is TRBV15 and J is TRBJ1-6; D is possibly TRBD1 (5 bases). Trimming pared 1 base from V and 0 bases from J, leaving 10 bases between. Germline V gives CDR1 LNHNV, CDR2 YYDKDF (reference sequence). This CDR3 is built from 17 residues. The CDR3 DNA reads TGTGCCACCAGCAGAGGGGACCTAAGCTCCTATAATTCACCCCTCCACTTT. The encoded protein is CATSRGDLSSYNSPLHF.

The J gene is TRBJ2-2, the V gene TRBV7-6; the D gene is possibly TRBD1 (6 bases). CDR1 and CDR2 from the germline V gene are SGHVS and FNYEAQ. The V end lost 1 base, the J end lost 2 bases, and 11 bases lay between the germline ends. The CDR3 is 16 amino acids. CDR3 sequence reads: CASSLEGGLNTGELFF. The CDR3 bases are TGTGCCAGCAGCTTAGAAGGGGGATTAAACACCGGGGAGCTGTTTTTT.

Only a few counts were recorded for this clone. The chain uses TRBV4-1 and TRBJ2-1, with D perhaps matching TRBD2 (5 bases). Germline CDR1 is MGHRA and CDR2 is YSYEKL. Trimming cost V 6 bases and J 4 bases, with 10 bases left between them. This CDR3 contains 13 residues. The CDR3 loop is CASSHTGYNEQFF. The CDR3 coding sequence is TGCGCCAGCAGTCATACGGGGTACAATGAGCAGTTCTTC.

This chain connects TRBV5-6 to TRBJ2-7; the match to TRBD1 covers 11 bases. V trimming: 4 bases; J trimming: 3 bases; junction bases outside the gene matches: 9. Germline CDR1 reads SGHDT; CDR2 reads YYEEEE. The length of the CDR3 is 16 residues. The CDR3, as DNA: TGTGCCAGCAGCACGGGACAGGGGGTATTATTCTACGAGCAGTACTTC. It codes for CASSTGQGVLFYEQYF.

This chain uses TRBV27 with TRBJ2-5; 9 positions agree with TRBD2. The V gene end was trimmed by 3 bases and the J gene end by 10 bases; junction bases not matched to a gene: 12. The CDR3 has 15 amino acids. Germline-derived CDR1 and CDR2 are MNHEY and SMNVEV (reference sequence). This CDR3 is CASSFSGGSLRGQYF. In DNA form, the CDR3 reads TGTGCCAGCAGTTTTAGCGGGGGATCCCTTAGGGGCCAGTACTTC.

This sequence joins TRBV6-5 and TRBJ2-7; 7 bases map to TRBD2. The ends lost 2 bases at V and 4 bases at J; junction bases unmatched: 2. This CDR3 comprises 13 residues. Looked up from germline, CDR1 is MNHEY and CDR2 is SVGAGI. In DNA, the CDR3 is TGTGCCAGCAGTTACCCCGGGGGGTACGAGCAGTACTTC. It codes for CASSYPGGYEQYF.

The CDR3, as DNA: TGTGCCAGCAGTTTTGCTAGGGCGGAAGGCTACACCTTC. Its protein product is CASSFARAEGYTF. This chain joins TRBV28 and TRBJ1-2; the D is unclear. V lost 3 bases to trimming and J lost 8 bases, with 13 bases between them. Germline CDR1 reads MDHEN; CDR2 reads SYDVKM. The CDR3 is made up of 13 amino acids.

The genes are TRBV14 and TRBJ1-3; D gene uncertain. The CDR3 has 15 residues. With 0 bases removed from V and 2 bases from J, the gap between germline ends came to 8 bases. CDR1 and CDR2 from the germline V gene are SGHDN and FVKESK. CDR3 nucleotide sequence: TGTGCCAGCAGCCAAGATAGAGGGCCTGGAAACACCATATATTTT. Protein product: CASSQDRGPGNTIYF. The full variable domain, in which reference TRBV14 and TRBJ1-3 provide the parts outside the CDR3, is EAGVTQFPSHSVIEKGQTVTLRCDPISGHDNLYWYRRVMGKEIKFLLHFVKESKQDESGMPNNRFLAERTGGTYSTLKVQPAELEDSGVYFCASSQDRGPGNTIYFGEGSWLTVV.

V is TRBV27 and J is TRBJ2-3, with 8 nucleotides matching TRBD2. The V and J ends lost 10 bases and 2 bases, in that order; junction bases with no gene match: 5. CDR1 MNHEY and CDR2 SMNVEV come from the germline V gene (reference sequence). This CDR3 comprises 13 residues. CDR3 amino acids: CATTSGFTDTQYF. The CDR3 coding sequence is TGTGCCACTACTAGCGGATTCACAGATACGCAGTATTTT.

The chain is built from TRBV7-3 and TRBJ2-2; 15 bases agree with TRBD2. The CDR3 consists of 20 residues. The J segment lost 1 base and the V segment lost 5 bases, leaving 11 bases of the junction unmatched. CDR1 is SGHTA and CDR2 is FQGTGA in the germline V gene. CDR3 coding DNA: TGTGCCAGCAGCCCGGTACCGGGACTAGCGGGGGGCGAGAACACCGGGGAGCTGTTTTTT. It specifies CASSPVPGLAGGENTGELFF.

This chain connects TRBV7-3 to TRBJ1-1; D not resolved. Germline lookup yields CDR1 SGHTA and CDR2 FQGTGA. V dropped 5 bases and J dropped 3 bases, with 25 bases sitting between them. The CDR3 is 18 residues long. The CDR3 nucleotides are TGTGCCAGCAGCACGGGTCCCGGGCCGTACTGGGTAGACACTGAAGCTTTCTTT. Protein sequence: CASSTGPGPYWVDTEAFF.

The chain combines TRBV14 with TRBJ2-7, with 10 nucleotides matching TRBD1. The germline CDR1 and CDR2 sequences are SGHDN and FVKESK. With 4 bases clipped from V and 6 bases from J, the junction kept 6 bases outside the gene matches. CDR3 length equals 14 residues. The CDR3 DNA sequence: TGTGCCAGCAGCCCCGACAGGGGGCTGGTCGAGCAGTACTTC. Translating gives CASSPDRGLVEQYF.

This clone has a single count. The rearrangement joins TRBV9 to TRBJ2-7; 7 bases line up with TRBD2. After removal of 2 bases from V and 3 bases from J, the junction contained 5 bases not matched to a gene. CDR3 length: 14 amino acids. Per germline, CDR1 SGDLS and CDR2 YYNGEE. CDR3 loop: CASSVGGLGYEQYF. The CDR3 DNA sequence: TGTGCCAGCAGCGTGGGAGGGTTGGGCTACGAGCAGTACTTC.

The chain recombines TRBV20-1 with TRBJ2-1; a weak D match, TRBD1 (6 bases). Germline V gene data show CDR1 as DFQATT and CDR2 as SNEGSKA (reference sequence). With 8 bases removed from V and 9 bases from J, the gap between germline ends came to 14 bases. The CDR3 loop spans 11 amino acids. The CDR3 loop is CSLGATAEQFF. As DNA, the CDR3 is TGCAGTCTGGGGGCAACGGCTGAGCAGTTCTTC.

The rearrangement uses TRBV19 and TRBJ1-1; TRBD1 might be the D (5 bases). CDR3 length: 14 amino acids. CDR1 and CDR2 (germline): LNHDA, SQIVND (reference sequence). Trimming removed 1 base at V and 7 bases at J, with 13 bases between. CDR3 coding DNA: TGTGCCAGTAGTATAGTCGGTGGGGCAAATGAAGCTTTCTTT. Its translation: CASSIVGGANEAFF.

This chain connects TRBV11-2 to TRBJ2-5; no definite D call. Trimming took 0 bases from V and 2 from J, leaving 13 bases between them. The CDR3 has 16 residues. Germline loops: CDR1 SGHAT, CDR2 FQNNGV. In DNA form, the CDR3 reads TGTGCCAGCAGCTTAGAGGGATGGTGGGGACAAGAGACCCAGTACTTC. Amino acid sequence: CASSLEGWWGQETQYF.